The text below deals with one T cell receptor (beta chain). Its antigen is not known. This entry belongs to a study of post-analysis software for immune sequencing data. About the study: Progressive-relapsing, secondary progressive and relapsing-remitting multiple sclerosis were among the disease courses included. Study conclusions and caveats: With TRBV5-6, TRBV5-1 and TRBV20-1 included, a handful of TRBV segments were more frequent in patients than in controls. Batch-mates among the samples co-clustered strongly by F measure. Controls showed significantly higher normalized Chao1 diversity than did multiple sclerosis patients.

Researchers reported that TCR beta cDNA libraries carried unique molecular identifiers. TCRdb itself ran the PCR reads through MiXCR, one entry per CDR3 protein. The data hold about 400,000 distinct CDR3 sequences, with roughly 35% observed a single time. Germline values: CDR1 DFQATT, CDR2 SNEGSKA (reference sequence). The CDR3 consists of 13 residues. This receptor was obtained from a girl aged 5-17 years with multiple sclerosis. The chain employs TRBV20-1 and TRBJ2-5; TRBD1 is a possible D gene (5 bases). The sample comprised blood. As DNA, the CDR3 is TGCAGCCGAAGCTTCCCAGGGTTGGAGACCCAGTACTTC. Translated: CSRSFPGLETQYF.